The 29 T cell receptor beta chains presented below share a single source sample, sequenced in a study of CD8 T cells in ankylosing spondylitis listed by TCRdb under 2017. Results the study describes overall, beyond this receptor: Blood from ankylosing spondylitis patients appeared to be characterized by a TCR beta motif composed of eight highly homologous amino acid variants.

Antigen specificity for these receptors is unknown. The library was produced with 5' RACE. Sequencing used an Illumina HiSeq 2500. TCRdb reanalyzed the raw reads on its own, using fastp at Q25 for trimming and MiXCR for clone calling, and kept in-frame beta chains. Here each entry gathers all rows of one CDR3 protein and keeps the most common genes and DNA. The sample table lists under 450,000 distinct CDR3 sequences, 15% to 20% of them with a count of one. The biggest ten clones account for 0.95% to 1.1% of the sample. Input material: blood, either unsorted or a sorted T cell fraction (not recorded which). Receptors were obtained from a male donor with ankylosing spondylitis.

The rearrangement joins TRBV5-1 to TRBJ2-2; 8 positions match TRBD1. The CDR3 is 16 amino acids. Germline V CDR1 and CDR2: SGHRS, YFSETQ. The trim removed 3 bases at V and 3 bases at J, leaving 7 bases unmatched. The CDR3 sequence: CASSSGQGIYTGELFF. In DNA, the CDR3 is TGCGCCAGCAGCTCAGGACAGGGAATATACACCGGGGAGCTGTTTTTT.

The chain has TRBV3-1 and TRBJ2-2; tentative D call: TRBD1 (5 bases). Germline V gene data show CDR1 as LGHDT and CDR2 as YNNKEL (reference sequence). V shed 5 bases and J shed 7 bases, with 11 bases lying between them. The CDR3 contains 13 residues. CDR3 bases: TGTGCCAGCAGCGTTACGCAGGGCGGGGAGCTGTTTTTT. Protein sequence: CASSVTQGGELFF.

This clonotype came up a few times. CDR3 nucleotide sequence: TGCGCCAGCAAGACTAGCAGCCGGGAGACCCAGTACTTC. Its protein product is CASKTSSRETQYF. V gene TRBV5-1 combines with J gene TRBJ2-5; TRBD2 aligns across 7 bases. The ends lost 6 bases at V and 5 bases at J; junction bases unmatched: 7. CDR3 length: 13 residues. Germline assignment: CDR1 SGHRS and CDR2 YFSETQ.

This clonotype was counted a few times. The gene calls are TRBV20-1 and TRBJ1-4; TRBD1 matches at 9 bases. V lost 2 bases, J lost 5 bases, and 6 bases stayed unmatched. The CDR3 is 15 residues long. Germline values: CDR1 DFQATT, CDR2 SNEGSKA (reference sequence). The CDR3 spells CSARPTGTGNEKLFF. Written as DNA, the CDR3 is TGCAGTGCTAGACCGACCGGGACAGGGAATGAAAAACTGTTTTTT.

This clonotype occurred a few times. This sequence joins TRBV25-1 and TRBJ2-5, with TRBD1 as a possible D gene (5 bases). The CDR3 has 15 amino acids. Germline V gene sequence: CDR1 MGHDK, CDR2 SYGVNS. V was trimmed by 0 bases and J by 4 bases, leaving 12 bases between them. CDR3 sequence: CASSEYAGQAETQYF. In nucleotides, the CDR3 is TGTGCCAGCAGTGAATATGCAGGGCAGGCAGAGACCCAGTACTTC.

The CDR3 coding sequence is TGTGCCAGCAGCTTAGTAGGGGTAGCCGGCGAGCAGTACTTC. Translated, it gives CASSLVGVAGEQYF. The rearrangement uses TRBV7-2 and TRBJ2-7; weak D call: TRBD1 (5 bases). V lost 1 base, J lost 6 bases, and 13 bases lay in between. The CDR3 is 14 amino acids. Per germline, CDR1 SGHTA and CDR2 FQGNSA.

The CDR3 DNA reads as TGCAGTGCGACGACTAGCGGACGAGCGGGCTACGAGCAGTACTTC. Protein sequence: CSATTSGRAGYEQYF. The chain uses TRBV20-1 and TRBJ2-7; 9 positions match TRBD2. Germline CDR1 is DFQATT and CDR2 is SNEGSKA (reference sequence). The trim removed 6 bases at V and 3 bases at J, leaving 12 bases unmatched. The CDR3 consists of 15 residues.

This clonotype was recorded many times. This rearrangement joins TRBV12-3 or TRBV12-4 to TRBJ2-2, with D perhaps assigned TRBD1 or TRBD2 (5 bases each). The length of the CDR3 is 14 residues. V was trimmed by 3 bases and J by 7 bases, leaving 12 bases between them. The CDR3 nucleotides read TGTGCCAGCAGTTTGTCGGGGACGGACGGGGAGCTGTTTTTT. Its protein product is CASSLSGTDGELFF.

The V call is TRBV28, the J call TRBJ2-5; D may be TRBD2 (5 bases). CDR1 is MDHEN and CDR2 is SYDVKM in the germline V gene. V was clipped by 3 bases and J by 1 base, with 9 bases between them. The CDR3 has 14 residues. CDR3 sequence reads: CASSFSAAQETQYF. DNA of the CDR3: TGTGCCAGCAGTTTTAGCGCCGCCCAAGAGACCCAGTACTTC.

This clonotype occurred a few times. The chain is built from TRBV2 and TRBJ1-1; weak D call: TRBD1 (6 bases). Germline V gene data show CDR1 as SNHLY and CDR2 as FYNNEI. This CDR3 is built from 14 residues. V lost 6 bases and J 2 bases, leaving 13 bases between the germline ends. The CDR3: CASRGTRTNTEAFF. The CDR3 DNA is TGTGCCAGCAGAGGGACAAGAACTAACACTGAAGCTTTCTTT.

Only a few counts were recorded for this clonotype. The J gene is TRBJ1-1, the V gene TRBV20-1; D is undetermined. The germline V and J ends were trimmed by 5 bases and 4 bases, with 11 bases remaining between them. The CDR3 has 12 amino acids. Germline CDR1 DFQATT, CDR2 SNEGSKA (reference sequence). The DNA of the CDR3 is TGCAGTGCTCCCCCCCGGGGCACTGAAGCTTTCTTT. Its protein is CSAPPRGTEAFF.

The chain is built from TRBV3-1 and TRBJ2-7; TRBD1 aligns across 9 bases. This CDR3 comprises 15 residues. V shed 1 base, J shed 4 bases, and the junction held 5 bases outside the gene matches. From germline, CDR1 is LGHDT and CDR2 YNNKEL (reference sequence). The DNA for the CDR3 is TGTGCCAGCAGCCAAGGGACAGGGGTGCAGTACGAGCAGTACTTC. The encoded protein is CASSQGTGVQYEQYF.

This chain connects TRBV6-1 to TRBJ2-1; TRBD2 aligns across 15 bases. There are 16 residues in the CDR3. Germline loops: CDR1 MNHNS, CDR2 SASEGT. V lost 5 bases and J lost 5; bases outside the gene matches: 4. In DNA form, the CDR3 reads TGTGCCAGCAGTCGGACTAGCGGGAGGGGGAACAATGAGCAGTTCTTC. Translation gives CASSRTSGRGNNEQFF.

This clonotype turned up a few times. V is TRBV5-6 and J is TRBJ1-1, with D unclear. Germline CDR1 reads SGHDT; CDR2 reads YYEEEE. V shed 1 base and J shed 1 base, with 11 bases lying between them. This CDR3 has 15 amino acids. The CDR3 reads CASSLPRRGNTEAFF. The CDR3 DNA reads TGTGCCAGCAGCTTGCCGCGGCGGGGGAACACTGAAGCTTTCTTT.

This clonotype was counted between two and nine times. The rearrangement links TRBV7-9 to TRBJ2-3, with D hard to call. The CDR3 spans 14 residues. The V end lost 6 bases, the J end lost 0 bases, and 10 bases lay between the germline ends. Germline values: CDR1 SEHNR, CDR2 FQNEAQ (reference sequence). CDR3 residues: CASRAGASTDTQYF. The CDR3 DNA sequence: TGTGCCAGCAGGGCAGGTGCTAGCACAGATACGCAGTATTTT. The entire variable domain, with the rest obtained from reference TRBV7-9 and TRBJ2-3, is as follows: DTGVSQNPRHKITKRGQNVTFRCDPISEHNRLYWYRQTLGQGPEFLTYFQNEAQLEKSRLLSDRFSAERPKGSFSTLEIQRTEQGDSAMYLCASRAGASTDTQYFGPGTRLTVL.

The chain uses TRBV20-1 and TRBJ2-7; TRBD2 matches at 10 bases. Germline CDR1 is DFQATT and CDR2 is SNEGSKA (reference sequence). The CDR3 loop spans 15 amino acids. Unmatched junction bases numbered 8, after V lost 2 bases and J lost 4 bases. The CDR3 protein is CSARFQRGGQYEQYF. CDR3 bases: TGCAGTGCTAGATTCCAGCGGGGGGGCCAGTACGAGCAGTACTTC.

This chain connects TRBV27 to TRBJ1-1, with 11 nucleotides matching TRBD1. The length of the CDR3 is 15 residues. V gave up 6 bases and J gave up 1 base; unmatched junction bases: 4. The germline V gene has CDR1 MNHEY and CDR2 SMNVEV (reference sequence). The CDR3 coding sequence is TGTGCCAGCAGGGACAGGGGGCGCGGGAACACTGAAGCTTTCTTT. It encodes CASRDRGRGNTEAFF.

This clonotype has a count of ten or more. The gene calls are TRBV20-1 and TRBJ1-4, with 7 positions matching TRBD1. The germline CDR1 and CDR2 sequences are DFQATT and SNEGSKA (reference sequence). The CDR3 contains 14 residues. With 5 bases clipped from V and 5 bases from J, the junction kept 8 bases outside the gene matches. For the CDR3, the DNA is TGCAGTGCTGGACCAGGGGGAAAGAATGAAAAACTGTTTTTT. Translation: CSAGPGGKNEKLFF.

The CDR3 DNA follows: TGCAGTGCTAGAGTCCCAGACAGAACCTATGGCAATCAGCCCCAGCATTTT. Translated, it gives CSARVPDRTYGNQPQHF. This chain uses TRBV20-1 with TRBJ1-5, with a possible D match to TRBD1 (5 bases). V was cut by 1 base and J by 2 bases, with 18 bases left in between. The CDR3 totals 17 residues. CDR1 is DFQATT, CDR2 SNEGSKA, per germline (reference sequence).

This clonotype was counted only a few times. In DNA form, the CDR3 reads TGCAGTGCTAGTCGATCGCAACTAGCGGGCCAAGAGACCCAGTACTTC. Encoded protein: CSASRSQLAGQETQYF. The V call is TRBV20-1, the J call TRBJ2-5; 9 bases match TRBD2. This CDR3 region has 16 residues. Per the germline V gene, CDR1 is DFQATT and CDR2 is SNEGSKA (reference sequence). After removal of 3 bases from V and 1 base from J, the junction contained 9 bases not matched to a gene.

The chain is built from TRBV9 and TRBJ2-2; no firm D call. Germline assignment: CDR1 SGDLS and CDR2 YYNGEE. The CDR3 is made up of 16 amino acids. V lost 1 base, J lost 1 base, and 11 bases lay in between. This CDR3 reads CASSVRTTRNTGELFF. DNA of the CDR3: TGTGCCAGCAGCGTACGAACCACCCGGAACACCGGGGAGCTGTTTTTT.

A few counts support this clonotype. This chain links TRBV7-8 with TRBJ2-3; TRBD1 aligns across 10 bases. The CDR3 extends over 16 amino acids. V shed 4 bases, J shed 4 bases, and the junction held 8 bases outside the gene matches. The germline V gene has CDR1 SGHVS and CDR2 FQNEAQ. Here the CDR3 reads CASSSPGQGKADTQYF. In DNA, the CDR3 is TGTGCCAGCAGCTCCCCGGGACAGGGGAAGGCAGATACGCAGTATTTT.

A few counts support this clonotype. The gene calls are TRBV18 and TRBJ2-3; D remains ambiguous. This CDR3 region has 14 residues. Deletions cut 5 bases from V and 0 bases from J, with 9 bases between. The germline gives CDR1 KGHSH, CDR2 LQKENI. CDR3 residues: CASSEFPSTDTQYF. CDR3 nucleotides: TGTGCCAGCTCAGAGTTCCCTAGCACAGATACGCAGTATTTT.

This clonotype has more than one count but fewer than ten. This rearrangement joins TRBV18 to TRBJ2-7; weak D call: TRBD2 (5 bases). V lost 2 bases and J lost 5, with 10 bases in between. CDR1 and CDR2 (germline): KGHSH, LQKENI. This CDR3 has 13 amino acids. This chain's CDR3 is CASSPGIGDEQYF. In DNA form, the CDR3 reads TGTGCCAGCTCACCAGGTATCGGGGACGAGCAGTACTTC.

The J gene is TRBJ1-1, the V gene TRBV5-1; perhaps TRBD1 as D (6 bases). The CDR3 consists of 14 residues. The V and J ends lost 1 base and 3 bases respectively, with 10 bases between them. Germline loops: CDR1 SGHRS, CDR2 YFSETQ. CDR3 amino acids: CASSLTGTYTEAFF. The CDR3 bases are TGCGCCAGCAGCTTGACAGGGACCTACACTGAAGCTTTCTTT. The full variable domain, completed using reference TRBV5-1 and TRBJ1-1, is KAGVTQTPRYLIKTRGQQVTLSCSPISGHRSVSWYQQTPGQGLQFLFEYFSETQRNKGNFPGRFSGRQFSNSRSEMNVSTLELGDSALYLCASSLTGTYTEAFFGQGTRLTVV.

This chain links TRBV20-1 with TRBJ1-2; 7 positions match TRBD1. The length of the CDR3 is 14 residues. The trim removed 4 bases at V and 6 bases at J, leaving 11 bases unmatched. Germline assignment: CDR1 DFQATT and CDR2 SNEGSKA (reference sequence). In nucleotides, the CDR3 is TGCAGTGCTAACATCTGGCCAACAGGGGATGGCTACACCTTC. It encodes CSANIWPTGDGYTF.

V gene TRBV20-1 combines with J gene TRBJ1-2, with 8 bases that match TRBD1. The trim removed 3 bases at V and 2 bases at J, leaving 11 bases unmatched. Germline CDR1 is DFQATT and CDR2 is SNEGSKA (reference sequence). The CDR3 runs to 16 residues. This CDR3 reads CSARAASDRGNYGYTF. CDR3 DNA sequence: TGCAGTGCTAGGGCCGCCTCCGACAGGGGCAACTATGGCTACACCTTC.

This chain connects TRBV18 to TRBJ1-3; D remains unclear. This CDR3 region has 18 residues. Looked up from germline, CDR1 is KGHSH and CDR2 is LQKENI. Deletions cut 1 base from V and 0 bases from J, with 16 bases between. The CDR3 DNA reads as TGTGCCAGCTCACCACGCCAAACTGGGCAACGCTCTGGAAACACCATATATTTT. Amino acids: CASSPRQTGQRSGNTIYF.

The V and J genes are TRBV5-1 and TRBJ2-6, with D possibly TRBD1 on 6 matching bases. CDR3 length: 18 residues. Trimming cost V 0 bases and J 0 bases, with 13 bases left between them. CDR1 and CDR2 from the germline V gene are SGHRS and YFSETQ. The DNA of the CDR3 is TGCGCCAGCAGCTTGGATAGGGACACCCGCTCTGGGGCCAACGTCCTGACTTTC. This sequence encodes CASSLDRDTRSGANVLTF.